This T cell receptor (beta chain) is drawn from a study of T cells in Graves' hyperthyroidism and ophthalmopathy. Study-wide points: Before onset, ophthalmopathy was predicted by the model a median roughly 6.4 months earlier. Blood shared most expanded thyroid clonotypes above 0.001.

TCR beta CDR3 sequences were amplified from RNA transcripts. TCR CDR3 underwent first-round RT-PCR with the HTBI primer set. TCRdb used MiXCR to reprocess the multiplex PCR reads, holding one entry per CDR3 protein. This table has around 700,000 distinct CDR3 sequences, 18% appearing once. A word on this clonotype: Its antigen remains unknown. One junction end does not reproduce the germline sequence, and a read error may be involved.

The CDR3 is 13 amino acids. Looked up from germline, CDR1 is SEHNR and CDR2 is FQNEAQ (reference sequence). Each patient was aged 18 to 65 and had newly diagnosed hyperthyroidism of under 2 months' duration. The source of the PBMCs was less than 12 ml of fresh peripheral blood. The sequenced sample was blood. This receptor was obtained from a woman in her forties or fifties with Graves' hyperthyroidism that later progressed to Graves' ophthalmopathy. J is TRBJ1-1 and V is TRBV7-9, with TRBD1 matching over 7 bases. The CDR3 coding sequence is TGTGCCAGCACTCCACAGGGGAACACTGAAGCTCTCTTT. This translates into CASTPQGNTEALF.